The next 9 T cell receptor beta chains were all read from a single sample in a study of blood T cell repertoires in COVID-19. Sequencing used immunoSEQ multiplex PCR; TCRdb keeps in-frame clones, though not all of them. The top ten hold around 16% of the sample, which has 95,000 to 100,000 clones, about 88% seen once. Sample: peripheral blood. Receptors originate from a woman aged 55-70 years with acute or convalescent COVID-19.

The chain carries TRBV15 and TRBJ1-1; D remains unclear. Germline values: CDR1 LNHNV, CDR2 YYDKDF (reference sequence). There are 13 residues in the CDR3. The V gene lost 6 bases and the J gene lost 0 bases, with 8 bases spanning the gap. The CDR3 bases are TGTGCCACCAGGGGCCCCATGAACACTGAAGCTTTCTTT. It is translated as CATRGPMNTEAFF. The full variable domain, with the rest looked up from reference TRBV15 and TRBJ1-1, is DAMVIQNPRYQVTQFGKPVTLSCSQTLNHNVMYWYQQKSSQAPKLLFHYYDKDFNNEADTPDNFQSRRPNTSFCFLDIRSPGLGDTAMYLCATRGPMNTEAFFGQGTRLTVV.

The V gene is TRBV29-1, the J gene TRBJ2-7; D might be TRBD1 (6 bases). This CDR3 comprises 12 residues. V gave up 6 bases and J gave up 3 bases, with 12 bases separating them. Germline CDR1 and CDR2: SQVTM and ANQGSEA. The CDR3: CSVHTQGYEQYF. The CDR3 region has the DNA TGCAGCGTCCACACACAGGGCTACGAGCAGTACTTC.

This rearrangement joins TRBV10-3 to TRBJ1-5, with 7 bases identical to TRBD1. Germline V gene data show CDR1 as ENHRY and CDR2 as SYGVKD. The CDR3 spans 15 residues. Trimming cost V 6 bases and J 2 bases; bases outside gene matches: 7. CDR3 protein: CAISSDRAGNQPQHF. The CDR3 DNA reads TGTGCCATCAGCTCCGACAGGGCGGGCAATCAGCCCCAGCATTTT.

The chain joins TRBV5-5 to TRBJ2-5; weak D call: TRBD2 (5 bases). V lost 3 bases and J 0 bases, leaving 9 bases between the germline ends. Germline values: CDR1 SGHKS, CDR2 YYEKEE (reference sequence). The CDR3 is made up of 14 amino acids. This chain's CDR3 is CASSSDYHQETQYF. The CDR3 DNA reads TGTGCCAGCAGCTCTGACTACCACCAAGAGACCCAGTACTTC.

This chain links TRBV30 with TRBJ1-6; D remains unclear. Looked up from germline, CDR1 is GTSNPN and CDR2 is SVGIG (reference sequence). Trimming took 6 bases from V and 5 from J, leaving 11 bases between them. This CDR3 region has 13 residues. DNA for the CDR3: TGTGCCTGTTCTACTGAGAATAATTCACCCCTCCACTTT. It encodes CACSTENNSPLHF.

This chain connects TRBV5-4 to TRBJ2-7, with TRBD1 matching over 7 bases. With V trimmed by 4 bases and J by 4 bases, 14 bases remained unmatched. Germline assignment: CDR1 SGHNT and CDR2 YYREEE (reference sequence). There are 16 residues in the CDR3. The CDR3 region is CASSHIFMDRSYEQYF. CDR3 DNA: TGTGCCAGCAGCCATATATTTATGGACAGGAGTTACGAGCAGTACTTC.

The V gene is TRBV30, the J gene TRBJ1-5; maybe TRBD1 (5 bases). Between the trimmed V and J ends, which lost 0 bases and 5 bases, there was a span of 14 bases. From germline, CDR1 is GTSNPN and CDR2 SVGIG (reference sequence). CDR3 size: 15 residues. The CDR3 DNA reads TGTGCCTGGAGTGTACGGTCGGGGGGGGATCAGCCCCAGCATTTT. It encodes CAWSVRSGGDQPQHF.

The chain joins TRBV30 to TRBJ2-2; D not resolved. Germline V lookup: CDR1 GTSNPN, CDR2 SVGIG (reference sequence). The CDR3 has 13 amino acids. Trimming left V 3 bases short and J 0 bases short, with 5 bases between. The CDR3 DNA sequence: TGTGCCTGGAGCCAAACGAACACCGGGGAGCTGTTTTTT. Residues: CAWSQTNTGELFF.

The chain couples TRBV7-8 to TRBJ2-2; 10 positions match TRBD1. The CDR3 runs 16 residues. Germline values: CDR1 SGHVS, CDR2 FQNEAQ. V shed 5 bases, J shed 7 bases, and the junction held 10 bases outside the gene matches. CDR3 protein: CASSLYRDRGVGELFF. CDR3 sequence (DNA): TGTGCCAGCAGCCTTTACCGGGACAGGGGTGTCGGGGAGCTGTTTTTT.